These T cell receptor beta chains were read from a single sample in a study of T-cell memory formation after mild COVID-19. TCRdb reprocessed the 5' RACE reads with MiXCR, giving one entry per CDR3 protein. The sample records 400,000 to 550,000 distinct CDR3 sequences, around a quarter being singletons. The sequencing input was PBMCs or a T cell subset sorted from them (not recorded which). The source of these receptors is an adult woman who had mild COVID-19 (a few samples of this study predate the infection). Cell type and time point are not known. Both conserved end residues are part of each CDR3. A D gene is named only where the DNA matches it firmly. The size entry is marked missing in some rows and otherwise reads once, few, many or a size class.

j_gene: TRBJ1-4
v_gene: TRBV20-1
d_gene: NA
abundance: NA
CDR3nt: TGCTCAGGGCTTACCCACCCCCCGACAACTAATGAAAAACTGTTTTTT
CDR3aa: CSGLTHPPTTNEKLFF

j_gene: TRBJ2-5
v_gene: TRBV5-6
d_gene: NA
abundance: many
CDR3nt: TGTGCCAGCAGCATAAAGACCGGGACCAGGGGGGAAGAGACCCAGTACTTC
CDR3aa: CASSIKTGTRGEETQYF

j_gene: TRBJ2-7
v_gene: TRBV11-2
d_gene: TRBD1
abundance: few
CDR3nt: TGTGCCAGCAGCCTAGACAGGGGGCGGCCCTACGAGCAGTACTTC
CDR3aa: CASSLDRGRPYEQYF

j_gene: TRBJ2-7
v_gene: TRBV4-3
d_gene: NA
abundance: NA
CDR3nt: TGCGCCAGCAGCCAAGATACCAACAGCTTCTACGAGCAGTACTTC
CDR3aa: CASSQDTNSFYEQYF

j_gene: TRBJ2-7
v_gene: TRBV4-1
d_gene: NA
abundance: few
CDR3nt: TGCGCCAGCAGCCAGGCCCCACCCAGCTCCTACGAGCAGTACTTC
CDR3aa: CASSQAPPSSYEQYF

j_gene: TRBJ2-7
v_gene: TRBV30
d_gene: NA
abundance: few
CDR3nt: TGTGCCTGGAGTGTACTCGACAGTTCGGAAGAGCAGTACTTC
CDR3aa: CAWSVLDSSEEQYF

j_gene: TRBJ2-5
v_gene: TRBV24-1
d_gene: NA
abundance: NA
CDR3nt: TGTGCCACCAGTGACCCAGGGACAAGTGGGAAGACCCAGTACTTC
CDR3aa: CATSDPGTSGKTQYF

j_gene: TRBJ2-1
v_gene: TRBV19
d_gene: NA
abundance: few
CDR3nt: TGTGCCAGTAGTATAGAGGGCAGGGGGGCCTACAATGAGCAGTTCTTC
CDR3aa: CASSIEGRGAYNEQFF

j_gene: TRBJ2-7
v_gene: TRBV21-1
d_gene: NA
abundance: NA
CDR3nt: TGTGCCAGCAGCAAAGTGTTGTTGCTCAGGGGGGGCTACGAGCAGTACTTC
CDR3aa: CASSKVLLLRGGYEQYF

j_gene: TRBJ2-1
v_gene: TRBV9
d_gene: NA
abundance: NA
CDR3nt: TGTGCCAGCAGCGCGCGGAGTGCTGAGCAGTTCTTC
CDR3aa: CASSARSAEQFF

j_gene: TRBJ1-5
v_gene: TRBV6-6
d_gene: NA
abundance: NA
CDR3nt: TGTGCCAGCAGTAGCCGTGGGGGGCTAATCAATCAGCCCCAGCATTTT
CDR3aa: CASSSRGGLINQPQHF

j_gene: TRBJ2-5
v_gene: TRBV9
d_gene: TRBD2
abundance: NA
CDR3nt: TGTGCCAGCAGCGGCCCGCCAACTAGCGCAGAGACCCAGTACTTC
CDR3aa: CASSGPPTSAETQYF

j_gene: TRBJ2-3
v_gene: TRBV5-1
d_gene: TRBD2
abundance: NA
CDR3nt: TGCGCCAGCAGCTTTACTAGCGGCTTCACAGATACGCAGTATTTT
CDR3aa: CASSFTSGFTDTQYF

j_gene: TRBJ2-7
v_gene: TRBV7-3
d_gene: NA
abundance: many
CDR3nt: TGTGCCAGCAGCCCCTCCGGGAGCTACGAGCAGTACTTC
CDR3aa: CASSPSGSYEQYF

j_gene: TRBJ2-3
v_gene: TRBV7-8
d_gene: TRBD2
abundance: NA
CDR3nt: TGTGCCAGCAGCTTAGGTCCTAGCGGGATGTCAGATACGCAGTATTTT
CDR3aa: CASSLGPSGMSDTQYF

j_gene: TRBJ2-1
v_gene: TRBV7-8
d_gene: NA
abundance: few
CDR3nt: TGTGCCAGCAGCTTAGCGACCCCAACGTGGCAGGGTGGCAATGAGCAGTTCTTC
CDR3aa: CASSLATPTWQGGNEQFF

j_gene: TRBJ2-1
v_gene: TRBV24-1
d_gene: NA
abundance: few
CDR3nt: TGTGCCACCAGTGATCCCGGACCGCAAGTGCAGTTCTTC
CDR3aa: CATSDPGPQVQFF

j_gene: TRBJ1-1
v_gene: TRBV7-3
d_gene: TRBD1
abundance: NA
CDR3nt: TGTGCCAGTGCACAGGGGCGAAACACTGAAGCTTTCTTT
CDR3aa: CASAQGRNTEAFF

j_gene: TRBJ2-5
v_gene: TRBV6-6
d_gene: NA
abundance: many
CDR3nt: TGTGCCAGCAGCGGGGGACAGCATCAAGAGACCCAGTACTTC
CDR3aa: CASSGGQHQETQYF

j_gene: TRBJ2-3
v_gene: TRBV5-1
d_gene: NA
abundance: NA
CDR3nt: TGCGCCAGCAGCCGAGGACAGCGCACCTTCACAGATACGCAGTATTTT
CDR3aa: CASSRGQRTFTDTQYF

j_gene: TRBJ2-3
v_gene: TRBV12-3/TRBV12-4
d_gene: TRBD1
abundance: NA
CDR3nt: TGTGCCAGCAGTCCCGACAGGGCCACGACAGATACGCAGTATTTT
CDR3aa: CASSPDRATTDTQYF

j_gene: TRBJ1-6
v_gene: TRBV4-1
d_gene: NA
abundance: few
CDR3nt: TGCGCCAGCAGCCAAGATAGCCGGCAGAGCTCCTATAATTCACCCCTCCACTTT
CDR3aa: CASSQDSRQSSYNSPLHF

j_gene: TRBJ2-1
v_gene: TRBV18
d_gene: NA
abundance: few
CDR3nt: TGTGCCAGCTCATCCCTAAATCAGGGATTCAATGAGCAGTTCTTC
CDR3aa: CASSSLNQGFNEQFF

j_gene: TRBJ1-2
v_gene: TRBV6-5
d_gene: NA
abundance: few
CDR3nt: TGTGCCAGCAGTTACGGGGGGTCCCTAGCTAACTATGGCTACACCTTC
CDR3aa: CASSYGGSLANYGYTF

j_gene: TRBJ1-2
v_gene: TRBV6-5
d_gene: TRBD1
abundance: NA
CDR3nt: TGTGCCAGCAGTCTTGACAGGGGTAATGGCTACACCTTC
CDR3aa: CASSLDRGNGYTF

j_gene: TRBJ1-1
v_gene: TRBV6-5
d_gene: TRBD1
abundance: NA
CDR3nt: TGTGCCAGCAGTGACCGGACAGGGTGGTATGCTGAAGCTTTCTTT
CDR3aa: CASSDRTGWYAEAFF

j_gene: TRBJ1-2
v_gene: TRBV6-6
d_gene: NA
abundance: once
CDR3nt: TGTGCCAGCAGTGAACAGGGTCGACAGGATGGCTACACCTTC
CDR3aa: CASSEQGRQDGYTF

j_gene: TRBJ1-6
v_gene: TRBV7-9
d_gene: TRBD1
abundance: few
CDR3nt: TGTGCCAGCAGCTTAGTAGGGAGACAGGGAAGCTCCTATAATTCACCCCTCCACTTT
CDR3aa: CASSLVGRQGSSYNSPLHF

j_gene: TRBJ2-7
v_gene: TRBV7-9
d_gene: TRBD1
abundance: few
CDR3nt: TGTGCCAGCAGCGAGGGACAGGAGATCCGTTTCCCCTACGAGCAGTACTTC
CDR3aa: CASSEGQEIRFPYEQYF

j_gene: TRBJ2-1
v_gene: TRBV7-3
d_gene: TRBD2
abundance: NA
CDR3nt: TGTGCCAGCAGCTTAACGCTAGCGGGGGGAGACAATGAGCAGTTCTTC
CDR3aa: CASSLTLAGGDNEQFF

j_gene: TRBJ1-1
v_gene: TRBV4-1
d_gene: NA
abundance: NA
CDR3nt: TGCGCCAGCAGCCAAGCCCAGTGGGGGACTGAAGCTTTCTTT
CDR3aa: CASSQAQWGTEAFF

j_gene: TRBJ2-7
v_gene: TRBV12-3/TRBV12-4
d_gene: NA
abundance: NA
CDR3nt: TGTGCCAGCAGTTTCTCGGGACCGCTACAATCCGAGCAGTACTTC
CDR3aa: CASSFSGPLQSEQYF

j_gene: TRBJ1-5
v_gene: TRBV6-1
d_gene: NA
abundance: NA
CDR3nt: TGTGCCAGCACCGCGGGAAATAGCAATCAGCCCCAGCATTTT
CDR3aa: CASTAGNSNQPQHF

j_gene: TRBJ2-1
v_gene: TRBV7-9
d_gene: NA
abundance: NA
CDR3nt: TGTGCCAGCAGCCAACGGAGTTTTGGGGGTGAGCAGTTCTTC
CDR3aa: CASSQRSFGGEQFF

j_gene: TRBJ2-2
v_gene: TRBV21-1
d_gene: NA
abundance: few
CDR3nt: TGTGCCAGCACGCGCAGCGCGAACACCGGGGAGCTGTTTTTT
CDR3aa: CASTRSANTGELFF

j_gene: TRBJ2-6
v_gene: TRBV10-3
d_gene: NA
abundance: many
CDR3nt: TGTGCCACCGCACCCCAGGGCTCTGGGGCCAACGTCCTGACTTTC
CDR3aa: CATAPQGSGANVLTF

j_gene: TRBJ1-1
v_gene: TRBV24-1
d_gene: TRBD1
abundance: NA
CDR3nt: TGTGCCGTACAGGGGGCTAATGAAGCTTTCTTT
CDR3aa: CAVQGANEAFF

j_gene: TRBJ2-5
v_gene: TRBV5-5
d_gene: NA
abundance: few
CDR3nt: TGTGCCAGCAGCCCCTCAGGGTTCCAAGAGACCCAGTACTTC
CDR3aa: CASSPSGFQETQYF

j_gene: TRBJ2-4
v_gene: TRBV6-5
d_gene: TRBD1
abundance: many
CDR3nt: TGTGCCAGCAGTTCGCCTTGGACAGGGGGAAACATTCAGTACTTC
CDR3aa: CASSSPWTGGNIQYF

j_gene: TRBJ1-4
v_gene: TRBV21-1
d_gene: NA
abundance: NA
CDR3nt: TGTGCCAGCAGCAAAGTTAGCAGGGGGAAAGTTTCTAATGAAAAACTGTTTTTT
CDR3aa: CASSKVSRGKVSNEKLFF

j_gene: TRBJ2-7
v_gene: TRBV2
d_gene: TRBD2
abundance: few
CDR3nt: TGTGCCAGTCACTGGACTAGCGGGGGGCACTCCTACGAGCAGTACTTC
CDR3aa: CASHWTSGGHSYEQYF

j_gene: TRBJ2-2
v_gene: TRBV11-3
d_gene: NA
abundance: NA
CDR3nt: TGTGCCAGCAGCAGGGAAGCTTCGAACACCGGGGAGCTGTTTTTT
CDR3aa: CASSREASNTGELFF

j_gene: TRBJ2-7
v_gene: TRBV20-1
d_gene: TRBD2
abundance: NA
CDR3nt: TGCAGTGCTAGTTTGGGGGAGAAGCGGGGAACCTACGAGCAGTACTTC
CDR3aa: CSASLGEKRGTYEQYF

j_gene: TRBJ2-3
v_gene: TRBV19
d_gene: TRBD2
abundance: few
CDR3nt: TGTGCCAGTAGTACGACACAAGGGCTAGCGGGCACAGATACGCAGTATTTT
CDR3aa: CASSTTQGLAGTDTQYF

j_gene: TRBJ1-5
v_gene: TRBV12-3/TRBV12-4
d_gene: NA
abundance: few
CDR3nt: TGTGCCAGCAGTTTGGCGGGTGAGCCCCAGCATTTT
CDR3aa: CASSLAGEPQHF

j_gene: TRBJ2-7
v_gene: TRBV30
d_gene: TRBD1
abundance: NA
CDR3nt: TGTGCCTGGAGTGACGTAGACAGGGGGTACGAGCAGTACTTC
CDR3aa: CAWSDVDRGYEQYF

j_gene: TRBJ2-3
v_gene: TRBV5-1
d_gene: NA
abundance: NA
CDR3nt: TGCGCCAGCAGCTTATCTGTCGGGACACTTACAGATACGCAGTATTTT
CDR3aa: CASSLSVGTLTDTQYF

j_gene: TRBJ2-1
v_gene: TRBV7-6
d_gene: TRBD2
abundance: few
CDR3nt: TGTGCCAGCAGCCCCTTAGCGGGGGTCAATGAGCAGTTCTTC
CDR3aa: CASSPLAGVNEQFF

j_gene: TRBJ2-7
v_gene: TRBV4-3
d_gene: NA
abundance: NA
CDR3nt: TGCGCCAGCAGCCAAGATCCTTACAGTCCCTACGAGCAGTACTTC
CDR3aa: CASSQDPYSPYEQYF